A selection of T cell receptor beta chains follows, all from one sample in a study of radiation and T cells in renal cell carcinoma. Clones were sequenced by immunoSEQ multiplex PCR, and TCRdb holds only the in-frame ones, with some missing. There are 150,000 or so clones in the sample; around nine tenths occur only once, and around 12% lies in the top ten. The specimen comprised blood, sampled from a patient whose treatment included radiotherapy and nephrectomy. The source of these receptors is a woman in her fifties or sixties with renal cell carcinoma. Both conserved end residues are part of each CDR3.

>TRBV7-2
CASSRQTGLAYNEQFF
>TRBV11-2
CASRLSSGNTIYF
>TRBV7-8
CASSYRLGLAETQYF
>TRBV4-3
CASSQDGRDQETQYF
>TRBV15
CATTGAAVRNTEAFF
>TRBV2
CASSVYRVVDEKLFF
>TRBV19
CASSEQGASGNTIYF
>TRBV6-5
CASSYSGGPYNEQFF
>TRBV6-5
CASSLVLGAKNIQYF
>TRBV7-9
CASERDTQETQYF
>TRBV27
CASSFRERGREQFF
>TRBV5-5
CASSDDRTNNSPLHF
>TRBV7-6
CASSRFYGVEAFF
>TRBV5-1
CASSLDVSTGELFF
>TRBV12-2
CARRTGGADQPQHF
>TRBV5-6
CASSSILAGEYNEQFF